This T cell receptor (beta chain) was retrieved from a study of blood T cell repertoires in COVID-19. The wider study: Acute and convalescent COVID-19 samples came from the United States, Italy and Spain.

The table came from immunoSEQ multiplex PCR; TCRdb's copy has only in-frame clones and leaves some out. The table includes approximately 160,000 clones, roughly 84% detected once. The sequence derives from a man over 45 with active or convalescent COVID-19. Sequenced sample: peripheral blood.

CDR3 nucleotides: TGCGCCAGCAGCCAAGGGACTGGGGACTACGAGCAGTACTTC. Amino acid sequence: CASSQGTGDYEQYF. This chain connects TRBV4-3 to TRBJ2-7, with D possibly being TRBD2 (5 bases). Germline V gene data show CDR1 as LGHNA and CDR2 as YSLEER. Trimming took 1 base from V and 3 from J, leaving 10 bases between them. The CDR3 consists of 14 residues.